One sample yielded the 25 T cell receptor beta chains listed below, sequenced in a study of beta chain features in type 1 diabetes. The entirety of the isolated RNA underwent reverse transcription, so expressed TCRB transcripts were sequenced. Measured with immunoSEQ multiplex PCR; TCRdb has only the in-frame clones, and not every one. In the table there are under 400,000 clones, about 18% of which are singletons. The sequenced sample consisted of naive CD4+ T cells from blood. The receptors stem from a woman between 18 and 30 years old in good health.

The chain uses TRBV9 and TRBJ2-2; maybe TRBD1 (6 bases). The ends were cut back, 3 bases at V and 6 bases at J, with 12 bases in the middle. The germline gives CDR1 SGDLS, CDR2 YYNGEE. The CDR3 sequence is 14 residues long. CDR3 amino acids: CASSASRGSGELFF. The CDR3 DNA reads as TGTGCCAGCAGCGCATCTAGGGGGTCCGGGGAGCTGTTTTTT.

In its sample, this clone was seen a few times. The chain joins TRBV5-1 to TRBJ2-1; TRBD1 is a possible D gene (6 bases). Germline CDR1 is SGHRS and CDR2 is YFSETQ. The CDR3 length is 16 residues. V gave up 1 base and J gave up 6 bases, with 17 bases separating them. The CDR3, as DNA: TGCGCCAGCAGCTTGAGTTGGTCAGGGGCGGGCAATGAGCAGTTCTTC. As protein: CASSLSWSGAGNEQFF.

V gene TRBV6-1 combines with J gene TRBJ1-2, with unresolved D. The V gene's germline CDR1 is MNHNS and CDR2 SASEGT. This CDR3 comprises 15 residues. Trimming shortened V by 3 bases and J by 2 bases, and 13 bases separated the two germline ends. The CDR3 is CASSDSGGRNYGYTF. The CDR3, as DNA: TGTGCCAGCAGTGACTCCGGAGGGCGGAACTATGGCTACACCTTC.

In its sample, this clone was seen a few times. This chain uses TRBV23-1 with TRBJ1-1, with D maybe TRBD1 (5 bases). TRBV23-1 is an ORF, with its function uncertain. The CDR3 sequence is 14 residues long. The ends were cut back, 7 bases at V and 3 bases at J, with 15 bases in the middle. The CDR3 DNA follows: TGCGCCAGCACTTCGAAGGGGAGGGACACTGAAGCTTTCTTT. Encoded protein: CASTSKGRDTEAFF.

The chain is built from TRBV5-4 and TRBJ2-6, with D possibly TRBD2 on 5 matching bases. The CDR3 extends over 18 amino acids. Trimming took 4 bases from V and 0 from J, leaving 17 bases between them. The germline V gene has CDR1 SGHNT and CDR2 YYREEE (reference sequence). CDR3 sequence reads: CASSPSPVGSSGANVLTF. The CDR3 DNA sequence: TGTGCCAGCAGCCCTTCGCCGGTGGGGAGCTCTGGGGCCAACGTCCTGACTTTC.

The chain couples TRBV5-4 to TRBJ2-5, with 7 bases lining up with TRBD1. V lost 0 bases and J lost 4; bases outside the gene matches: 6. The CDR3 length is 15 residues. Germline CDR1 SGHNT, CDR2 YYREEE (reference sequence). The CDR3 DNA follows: TGTGCCAGCAGCTTGGACAGGGGATCTGGAGAGACCCAGTACTTC. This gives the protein CASSLDRGSGETQYF.

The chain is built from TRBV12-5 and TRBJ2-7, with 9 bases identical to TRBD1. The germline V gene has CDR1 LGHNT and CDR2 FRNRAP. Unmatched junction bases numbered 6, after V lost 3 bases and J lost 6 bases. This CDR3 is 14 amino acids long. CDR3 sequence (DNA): TGTGCTAGTGGTTTTACAGGGGGCATCAGCGAGCAGTACTTC. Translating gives CASGFTGGISEQYF. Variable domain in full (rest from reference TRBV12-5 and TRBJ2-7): DARVTQTPRHKVTEMGQEVTMRCQPILGHNTVFWYRQTMMQGLELLAYFRNRAPLDDSGMPKDRFSAEMPDATLATLKIQPSEPRDSAVYFCASGFTGGISEQYFGPGTRLTVT.

CDR3 in amino acids: CASSAKLAGGNEQFF. DNA for the CDR3: TGTGCCAGCAGCGCTAAACTAGCGGGAGGTAATGAGCAGTTCTTC. This sequence joins TRBV9 and TRBJ2-1; 12 positions match TRBD2. CDR1 is SGDLS, CDR2 YYNGEE, per germline. Losses at the gene ends were 3 bases for V and 7 bases for J; bases not matched to a gene: 5. The CDR3 covers 15 residues.

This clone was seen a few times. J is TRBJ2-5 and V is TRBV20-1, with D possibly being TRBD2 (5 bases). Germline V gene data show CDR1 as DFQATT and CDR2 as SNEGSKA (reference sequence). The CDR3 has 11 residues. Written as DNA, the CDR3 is TGCAGCGGAAGCGGCTCCACGGCCCAGTACTTC. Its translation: CSGSGSTAQYF.

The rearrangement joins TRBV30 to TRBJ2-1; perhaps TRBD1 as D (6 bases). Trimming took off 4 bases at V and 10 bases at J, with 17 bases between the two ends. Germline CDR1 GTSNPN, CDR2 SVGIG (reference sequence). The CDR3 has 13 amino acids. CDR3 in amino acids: CAWTGGGPREQFF. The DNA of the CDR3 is TGTGCCTGGACGGGTGGGGGCCCCAGGGAGCAGTTCTTC.

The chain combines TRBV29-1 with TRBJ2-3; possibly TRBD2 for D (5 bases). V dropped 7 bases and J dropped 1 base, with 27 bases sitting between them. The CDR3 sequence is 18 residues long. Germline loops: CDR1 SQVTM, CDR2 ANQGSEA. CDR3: CSGTPGQGTRRGTDTQYF. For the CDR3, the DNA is TGCAGCGGGACTCCGGGCCAAGGTACCCGACGGGGCACAGATACGCAGTATTTT.

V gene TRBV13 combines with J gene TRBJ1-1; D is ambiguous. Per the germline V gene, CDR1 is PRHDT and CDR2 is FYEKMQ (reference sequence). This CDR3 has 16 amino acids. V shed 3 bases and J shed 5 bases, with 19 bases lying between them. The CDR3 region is CASSLSNLRPGTEAFF. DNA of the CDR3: TGTGCCAGCAGCTTGTCTAACTTGCGGCCCGGGACTGAAGCTTTCTTT.

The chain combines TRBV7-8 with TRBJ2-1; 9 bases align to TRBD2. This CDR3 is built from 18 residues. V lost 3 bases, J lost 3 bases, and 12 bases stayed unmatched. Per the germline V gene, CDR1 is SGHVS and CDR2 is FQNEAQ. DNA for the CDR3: TGTGCCAGCAGCTTTACCAGGACTAGCGATCCCTTCTACAATGAGCAGTTCTTC. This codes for CASSFTRTSDPFYNEQFF.

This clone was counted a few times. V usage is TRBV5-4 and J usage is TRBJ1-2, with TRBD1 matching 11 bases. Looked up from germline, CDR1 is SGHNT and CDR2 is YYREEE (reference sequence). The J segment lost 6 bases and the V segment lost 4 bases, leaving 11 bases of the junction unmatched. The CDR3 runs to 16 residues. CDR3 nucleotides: TGTGCCAGCAGCCCGACCCTGGACAGGGGGCGAAATGGCTACACCTTC. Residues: CASSPTLDRGRNGYTF.

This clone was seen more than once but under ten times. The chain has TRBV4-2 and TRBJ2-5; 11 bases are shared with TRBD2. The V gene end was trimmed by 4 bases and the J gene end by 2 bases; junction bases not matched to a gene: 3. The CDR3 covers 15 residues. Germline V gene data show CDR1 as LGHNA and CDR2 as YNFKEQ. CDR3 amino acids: CASSRTSGGQETQYF. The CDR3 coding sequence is TGTGCCAGCAGCCGTACTAGCGGGGGACAAGAGACCCAGTACTTC.

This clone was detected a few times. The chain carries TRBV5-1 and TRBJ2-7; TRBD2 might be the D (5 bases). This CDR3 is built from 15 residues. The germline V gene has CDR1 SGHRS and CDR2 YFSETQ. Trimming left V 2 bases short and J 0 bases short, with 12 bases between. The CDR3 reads CASSFLATSSYEQYF. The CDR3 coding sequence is TGCGCCAGCAGCTTTCTAGCTACGAGCTCCTACGAGCAGTACTTC. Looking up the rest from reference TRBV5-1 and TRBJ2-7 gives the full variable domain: KAGVTQTPRYLIKTRGQQVTLSCSPISGHRSVSWYQQTPGQGLQFLFEYFSETQRNKGNFPGRFSGRQFSNSRSEMNVSTLELGDSALYLCASSFLATSSYEQYFGPGTRLTVT.

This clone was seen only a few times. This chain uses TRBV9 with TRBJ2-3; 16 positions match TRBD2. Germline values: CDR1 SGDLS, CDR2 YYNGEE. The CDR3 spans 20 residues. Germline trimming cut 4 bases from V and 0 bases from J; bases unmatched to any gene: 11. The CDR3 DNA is TGTGCCAGCAGCTTAACACCGGGACTAGCGGGAGGGAGGAGCACAGATACGCAGTATTTT. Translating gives CASSLTPGLAGGRSTDTQYF.

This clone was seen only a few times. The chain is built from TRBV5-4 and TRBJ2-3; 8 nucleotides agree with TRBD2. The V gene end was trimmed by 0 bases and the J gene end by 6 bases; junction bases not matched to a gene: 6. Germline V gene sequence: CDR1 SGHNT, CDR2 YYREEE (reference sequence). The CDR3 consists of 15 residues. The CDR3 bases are TGTGCCAGCAGCTTGGGGTTAGCGGGAACGGATACGCAGTATTTT. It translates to CASSLGLAGTDTQYF.

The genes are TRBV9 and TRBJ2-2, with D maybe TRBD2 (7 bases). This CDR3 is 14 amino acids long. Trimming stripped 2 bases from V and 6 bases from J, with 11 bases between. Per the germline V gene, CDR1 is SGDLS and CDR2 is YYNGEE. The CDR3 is CASSVGGQAGELFF. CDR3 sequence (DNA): TGTGCCAGCAGCGTGGGGGGGCAAGCCGGGGAGCTGTTTTTT. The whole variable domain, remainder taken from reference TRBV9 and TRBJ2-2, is DSGVTQTPKHLITATGQRVTLRCSPRSGDLSVYWYQQSLDQGLQFLIQYYNGEERAKGNILERFSAQQFPDLHSELNLSSLELGDSALYFCASSVGGQAGELFFGEGSRLTVL.

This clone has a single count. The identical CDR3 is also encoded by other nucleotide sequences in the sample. The CDR3 here is CASSSGGSTDTQYF. CDR3 DNA sequence: TGTGCCAGCAGTTCGGGGGGGAGCACAGATACGCAGTATTTT. V and J are TRBV28 and TRBJ2-3; 8 bases are a match to TRBD2. CDR1 MDHEN and CDR2 SYDVKM come from the germline V gene. The CDR3 spans 14 residues. Unmatched junction bases numbered 0, after V lost 4 bases and J lost 0 bases.

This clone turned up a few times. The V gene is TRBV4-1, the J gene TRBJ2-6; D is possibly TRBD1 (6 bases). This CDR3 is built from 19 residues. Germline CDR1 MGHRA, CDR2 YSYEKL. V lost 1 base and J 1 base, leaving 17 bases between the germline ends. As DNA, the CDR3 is TGCGCCAGCAGCCAAGGTCGGGCAGGGGTATTATCTGGGGCCAACGTCCTGACTTTC. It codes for CASSQGRAGVLSGANVLTF.

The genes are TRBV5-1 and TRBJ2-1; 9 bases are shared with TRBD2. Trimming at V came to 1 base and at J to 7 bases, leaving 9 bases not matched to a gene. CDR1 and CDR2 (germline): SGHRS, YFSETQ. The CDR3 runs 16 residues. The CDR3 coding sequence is TGCGCCAGCAGCTTGAGAAGCGGGGGGCCGAGGAATGAGCAGTTCTTC. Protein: CASSLRSGGPRNEQFF.

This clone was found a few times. This CDR3 is CSVARSSGNTIYF. The CDR3 coding sequence is TGCAGCGTTGCTCGGAGCTCTGGAAACACCATATATTTT. The chain couples TRBV29-1 to TRBJ1-3; D unclear. V lost 4 bases to trimming and J lost 0 bases, with 7 bases between them. The CDR3 has 13 residues. The germline V gene encodes CDR1 SQVTM and CDR2 ANQGSEA.

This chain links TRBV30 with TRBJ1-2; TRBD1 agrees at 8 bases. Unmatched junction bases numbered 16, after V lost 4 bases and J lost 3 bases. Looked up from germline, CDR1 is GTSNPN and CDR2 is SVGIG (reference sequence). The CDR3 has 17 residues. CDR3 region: CAWNGQGVVSDYYGYTF. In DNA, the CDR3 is TGTGCCTGGAACGGACAGGGAGTCGTCTCGGACTACTATGGCTACACCTTC. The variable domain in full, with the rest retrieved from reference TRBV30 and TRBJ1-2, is SQTIHQWPATLVQPVGSPLSLECTVEGTSNPNLYWYRQAAGRGLQLLFYSVGIGQISSEVPQNLSASRPQDRQFILSSKKLLLSDSGFYLCAWNGQGVVSDYYGYTFGSGTRLTVV.

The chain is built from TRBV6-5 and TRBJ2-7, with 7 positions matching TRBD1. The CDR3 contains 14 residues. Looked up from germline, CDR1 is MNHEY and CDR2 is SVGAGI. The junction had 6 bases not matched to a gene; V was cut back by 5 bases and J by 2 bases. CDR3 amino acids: CASSPWDSTYEQYF. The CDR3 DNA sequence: TGTGCCAGCAGTCCCTGGGACAGCACCTACGAGCAGTACTTC.